The rows below give T cell receptor beta chains drawn from one sample of a study of PD-1 blockade in classical Hodgkin lymphoma. Sequencing was performed with immunoSEQ multiplex PCR; in TCRdb, only in-frame clones are kept and a portion is missing. Of 95,000 to 120,000 clones detected, 70% to 90% appear once; the ten largest clones hold around 20%. Specimen: peripheral blood mononuclear cells (PBMCs), collected before the second cycle of nivolumab. All receptors derive from a human donor with classical Hodgkin lymphoma. Both conserved end residues are part of each CDR3. Each record gives: D gene, V gene, J gene, clone size, CDR3 DNA, CDR3 protein. A D gene is named only where the DNA matches it firmly. Clone size is stated in some rows and not others, as once, few, many or a class when expanded.

d_call: -
v_call: TRBV28
j_call: TRBJ2-6
clone_size: -
cdr3_nt: TGTGCCAGCAGTTTATTGGTCAGGGGGGCCAACGTCCTGACTTTC
cdr3_aa: CASSLLVRGANVLTF

d_call: -
v_call: TRBV6-1
j_call: TRBJ1-5
clone_size: once
cdr3_nt: TGTGCCAGCAGTGCTGAGGGGAATCAGCCCCAGCATTTT
cdr3_aa: CASSAEGNQPQHF

d_call: TRBD2
v_call: TRBV19
j_call: TRBJ2-1
clone_size: -
cdr3_nt: TGTGCCAGTAGTGCTATAGCGGGGCGGGGAGAGCAGTTCTTC
cdr3_aa: CASSAIAGRGEQFF

d_call: TRBD1
v_call: TRBV28
j_call: TRBJ2-1
clone_size: -
cdr3_nt: TGTGCCAGCAGTTTATTCAAGCTCTTGAGGGGGCGGGACAATGAGCAGTTCTTC
cdr3_aa: CASSLFKLLRGRDNEQFF

d_call: -
v_call: TRBV6-6
j_call: TRBJ1-3
clone_size: -
cdr3_nt: TGTGCCAGCAGGGCGAACGCTGGCTCTGGAAACACCATATATTTT
cdr3_aa: CASRANAGSGNTIYF

d_call: -
v_call: TRBV19
j_call: TRBJ1-2
clone_size: few
cdr3_nt: TGTGCCAGTAGTACCGGGGGAGGCGGCTACACCTTC
cdr3_aa: CASSTGGGGYTF

d_call: -
v_call: TRBV2
j_call: TRBJ2-7
clone_size: -
cdr3_nt: TGTGCCAGCAGTCCCCTTAGCTCCTACGAGCAGTACTTC
cdr3_aa: CASSPLSSYEQYF

d_call: TRBD2
v_call: TRBV5-4
j_call: TRBJ2-3
clone_size: -
cdr3_nt: TGTGCCAGCAGCTCTTTCTTAGGACTAGCGGGAGGGCCGCGCACAGATACGCAGTATTTT
cdr3_aa: CASSSFLGLAGGPRTDTQYF

d_call: TRBD2
v_call: TRBV2
j_call: TRBJ2-2
clone_size: -
cdr3_nt: TGTGCCAGCAGTCCCGGGACTAGCGGGAGAGGGCTGTTTTTT
cdr3_aa: CASSPGTSGRGLFF

d_call: -
v_call: TRBV14
j_call: TRBJ2-2
clone_size: -
cdr3_nt: TGTGCCAGCAGCCAAGAGCGGGTTACCGGGGAGCTGTTTTTT
cdr3_aa: CASSQERVTGELFF

d_call: TRBD1
v_call: TRBV7-2
j_call: TRBJ1-3
clone_size: -
cdr3_nt: TGTGCCAGCAGCCCCGACAGGGTACCTGCTGGAAACACCATATATTTT
cdr3_aa: CASSPDRVPAGNTIYF

d_call: TRBD1
v_call: TRBV6-4
j_call: TRBJ1-5
clone_size: -
cdr3_nt: TGTGCCAGCAGTGCTCCGGACAGGGGATTCCCGCCCCAGCATTTT
cdr3_aa: CASSAPDRGFPPQHF

d_call: -
v_call: TRBV7-2
j_call: TRBJ2-2
clone_size: -
cdr3_nt: TGTGCCAGCAGCTTAGTCGGGGTAAACACCGGGGAGCTGTTTTTT
cdr3_aa: CASSLVGVNTGELFF

d_call: TRBD2
v_call: TRBV30
j_call: TRBJ2-4
clone_size: few
cdr3_nt: TGTGCCTGGAGTGTTGCGGGAGCTTCGTCCAAAAACATTCAGTACTTC
cdr3_aa: CAWSVAGASSKNIQYF

d_call: -
v_call: TRBV6-6
j_call: TRBJ2-2
clone_size: -
cdr3_nt: TGTGCCAGCAGTTACGTATACACCGGGGAGCTGTTTTTT
cdr3_aa: CASSYVYTGELFF

d_call: -
v_call: TRBV6-5
j_call: TRBJ2-5
clone_size: -
cdr3_nt: TGTGCCAGCAGTTACGGTGGCGTATTTCAAGAGACCCAGTACTTC
cdr3_aa: CASSYGGVFQETQYF

d_call: -
v_call: TRBV28
j_call: TRBJ1-2
clone_size: -
cdr3_nt: TGTGCCAGCAGTTTGGGGACTTCTAACTATGGCTACACCTTC
cdr3_aa: CASSLGTSNYGYTF

d_call: TRBD1
v_call: TRBV5-6
j_call: TRBJ2-7
clone_size: -
cdr3_nt: TGTGCCAGCAGCTCCTCCGGGACAGGGAGGATTAAGTACTTC
cdr3_aa: CASSSSGTGRIKYF